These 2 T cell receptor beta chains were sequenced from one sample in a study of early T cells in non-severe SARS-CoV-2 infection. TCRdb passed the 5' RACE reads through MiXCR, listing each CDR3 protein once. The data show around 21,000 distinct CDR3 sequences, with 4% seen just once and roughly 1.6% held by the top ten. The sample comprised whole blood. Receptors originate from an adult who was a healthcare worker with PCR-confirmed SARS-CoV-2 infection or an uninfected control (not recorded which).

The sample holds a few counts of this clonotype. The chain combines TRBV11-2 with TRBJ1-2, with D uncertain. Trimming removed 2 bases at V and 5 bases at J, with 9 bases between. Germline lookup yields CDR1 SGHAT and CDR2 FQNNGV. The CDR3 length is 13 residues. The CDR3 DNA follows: TGTGCCAGCAGCTTATATGAAGGGTATGGCTACACCTTC. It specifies CASSLYEGYGYTF.

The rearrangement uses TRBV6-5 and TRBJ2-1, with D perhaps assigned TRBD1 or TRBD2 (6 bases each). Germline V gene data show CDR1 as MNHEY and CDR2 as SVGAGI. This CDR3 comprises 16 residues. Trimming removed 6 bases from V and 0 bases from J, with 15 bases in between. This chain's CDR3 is CASSPRGPSSYNEQFF. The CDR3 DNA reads TGTGCCAGCAGCCCCCGGGGGCCCAGCTCCTACAATGAGCAGTTCTTC.